These 26 T cell receptor beta chains share one sample of origin, sequenced in a study of T-cell memory formation after mild COVID-19. TCRdb re-derived calls from the 5' RACE reads in MiXCR, one entry per CDR3 protein. The data contain over 400,000 distinct CDR3 sequences, more than 20% of them singletons. The sequencing sample was made of PBMCs or a T cell subset sorted from them (not recorded which). These TCRs come from an adult woman who had mild COVID-19 (a few samples of this study predate the infection). Cell type and time point are not known.

This clonotype was counted a few times. The chain carries TRBV3-1 and TRBJ2-7; D unclear. Germline V gives CDR1 LGHDT, CDR2 YNNKEL (reference sequence). Between the trimmed V and J ends, which lost 1 base and 2 bases, there was a span of 9 bases. This CDR3 has 14 amino acids. The CDR3 DNA reads TGTGCCAGCAGCCAAGGTCAGCTTGCCTACGAGCAGTACTTC. Translation: CASSQGQLAYEQYF.

This chain links TRBV2 with TRBJ2-7; unclear D gene. This CDR3 has 15 residues. Germline-derived CDR1 and CDR2 are SNHLY and FYNNEI. V lost 2 bases and J lost 0, with 11 bases in between. CDR3 DNA sequence: TGTGCCAGCAGTGAATCCACAGTCTCCTCCTACGAGCAGTACTTC. Translated, it gives CASSESTVSSYEQYF.

This chain connects TRBV29-1 to TRBJ2-2; 8 bases match TRBD1. J lost 6 bases, V lost 1 base, and 10 bases had no gene match. This CDR3 comprises 16 residues. Germline lookup yields CDR1 SQVTM and CDR2 ANQGSEA. The CDR3, as DNA: TGCAGCGTTGAAGCCCGCCCCAGGGGGCTTGCCGGGGAGCTGTTTTTT. It encodes CSVEARPRGLAGELFF.

The chain is built from TRBV24-1 and TRBJ2-7; D unclear. Between the trimmed V and J ends, which lost 4 bases and 4 bases, there was a span of 7 bases. Germline V gene lookup returns CDR1 KGHDR and CDR2 SFDVKD. The CDR3 contains 12 residues. CDR3 residues: CATSDYGYEQYF. CDR3 in DNA: TGTGCCACCAGTGACTATGGATACGAGCAGTACTTC.

This clonotype has only a few counts. The J gene is TRBJ2-3, the V gene TRBV20-1; D not certain. Germline CDR1 and CDR2: DFQATT and SNEGSKA (reference sequence). The CDR3 extends over 13 amino acids. V lost 5 bases, J lost 2 bases, and 11 bases lay in between. CDR3 sequence reads: CSAAVIPTDTQYF. The CDR3 nucleotides are TGCAGTGCTGCAGTCATCCCCACAGATACGCAGTATTTT.

This clonotype was seen only once. The genes are TRBV5-1 and TRBJ2-1; no reliable D call. The V and J ends lost 0 bases and 0 bases respectively, with 7 bases between them. In germline, CDR1 is SGHRS, CDR2 YFSETQ. This CDR3 region has 15 residues. The CDR3 protein is CASSLGQYSYNEQFF. The CDR3, as DNA: TGCGCCAGCAGCTTGGGGCAGTACTCCTACAATGAGCAGTTCTTC.

The rearrangement uses TRBV2 and TRBJ2-2, with D unresolved. CDR1 and CDR2 from the germline V gene are SNHLY and FYNNEI. V lost 5 bases and J lost 0, with 10 bases in between. This CDR3 has 15 amino acids. CDR3 DNA sequence: TGTGCCAGCAGTTTGAGGCGGTCGAACACCGGGGAGCTGTTTTTT. This gives the protein CASSLRRSNTGELFF.

A few counts support this clonotype. The chain combines TRBV7-9 with TRBJ2-5; D is unclear. CDR3 length: 16 residues. Trimming shortened V by 6 bases and J by 2 bases, and 19 bases separated the two germline ends. Germline V gene lookup returns CDR1 SEHNR and CDR2 FQNEAQ (reference sequence). CDR3 loop: CASSYRTHTPQETQYF. The DNA for the CDR3 is TGTGCCAGCAGTTATCGGACCCACACCCCTCAAGAGACCCAGTACTTC.

The chain employs TRBV6-2 or TRBV6-3 and TRBJ2-7; D unclear. This CDR3 has 12 residues. Germline CDR1 MNHEY, CDR2 SVGEGT. Trimming removed 1 base from V and 2 bases from J, with 3 bases in between. CDR3 loop: CASSYWAYEQYF. DNA for the CDR3: TGTGCCAGCAGTTACTGGGCCTACGAGCAGTACTTC.

The J gene is TRBJ1-5, the V gene TRBV29-1; D unresolved. CDR3 size: 12 residues. Germline V lookup: CDR1 SQVTM, CDR2 ANQGSEA. V lost 5 bases and J 0 bases, leaving 5 bases between the germline ends. Here the CDR3 DNA reads TGCAGCGTTAAGGATAGCAATCAGCCCCAGCATTTT. Its protein is CSVKDSNQPQHF.

V and J are TRBV11-1 and TRBJ1-2; 7 nucleotides align to TRBD1. CDR3 length: 14 amino acids. Germline assignment: CDR1 SGHAT and CDR2 FQDESV (reference sequence). V lost 3 bases, J lost 4 bases, and 5 bases stayed unmatched. As DNA, the CDR3 is TGTGCCAGCAGCTTCGGGAAGGGGGCCTATGGCTACACCTTC. Translated: CASSFGKGAYGYTF.

This clonotype occurred a few times. The rearrangement links TRBV30 to TRBJ1-6; no reliable D call. This CDR3 comprises 15 residues. Looked up from germline, CDR1 is GTSNPN and CDR2 is SVGIG (reference sequence). V lost 4 bases, J lost 0 bases, and 10 bases lay in between. CDR3 amino acids: CAWMSGVSYNSPLHF. The CDR3 DNA reads TGTGCCTGGATGTCGGGAGTCTCCTATAATTCACCCCTCCACTTT.

The rearrangement joins TRBV6-6 to TRBJ1-2; 7 nucleotides align to TRBD1. The V gene's germline CDR1 is MNHNY and CDR2 SVGAGI (reference sequence). The CDR3 consists of 16 residues. Losses at the gene ends were 1 base for V and 4 bases for J; bases not matched to a gene: 9. The CDR3 DNA reads as TGTGCCAGCAGTTACTTCGGGACAGAAACCCTCTATGGCTACACCTTC. Residues: CASSYFGTETLYGYTF.

CDR3 nucleotides: TGTGCCAGCAGCCAGTTTTCCCCCAGACGGTCGGGAGGGCCGGGGACCGGGGAGCTGTTTTTT. It codes for CASSQFSPRRSGGPGTGELFF. The chain is built from TRBV6-2 or TRBV6-3 and TRBJ2-2, with 8 bases aligning to TRBD2. This CDR3 spans 21 amino acids. The ends lost 6 bases at V and 5 bases at J; junction bases unmatched: 26. Germline V gene data show CDR1 as MNHEY and CDR2 as SVGEGT.

This sequence joins TRBV6-2 or TRBV6-3 and TRBJ2-3, with 10 bases that match TRBD2. With 4 bases clipped from V and 5 bases from J, the junction kept 12 bases outside the gene matches. There are 17 residues in the CDR3. The V gene's germline CDR1 is MNHEY and CDR2 SVGEGT. For the CDR3, the DNA is TGTGCCAGCAGTTCCTCGACTAGCGGGCTTAGGGGAGATACGCAGTATTTT. This encodes CASSSSTSGLRGDTQYF.

The chain is built from TRBV4-1 and TRBJ1-2, with 8 bases fitting TRBD1. CDR3 length equals 13 residues. Germline CDR1 reads MGHRA; CDR2 reads YSYEKL. V gave up 4 bases and J gave up 6 bases; unmatched junction bases: 4. The CDR3 reads CASSRQGMDGYTF. CDR3 nucleotide sequence: TGCGCCAGCAGCCGACAGGGGATGGATGGCTACACCTTC.

The sample holds a few counts of this clonotype. The V gene is TRBV12-3 or TRBV12-4, the J gene TRBJ2-7, with TRBD2 matching over 15 bases. Germline trimming cut 6 bases from V and 1 base from J; bases unmatched to any gene: 4. The CDR3 runs to 16 residues. This chain's CDR3 is CASSAGLAGGSYEQYF. The CDR3 DNA sequence: TGTGCCAGCAGCGCCGGACTAGCGGGGGGGTCCTACGAGCAGTACTTC.

This chain uses TRBV12-3 or TRBV12-4 with TRBJ2-7, with D possibly being TRBD1 or TRBD2 (6 bases each). This CDR3 is built from 17 residues. The V and J ends lost 3 bases and 2 bases respectively, with 20 bases between them. The CDR3 here is CASSFSRGRDLTYEQYF. The DNA of the CDR3 is TGTGCCAGCAGTTTCAGCCGGGGGCGGGATCTCACCTACGAGCAGTACTTC.

The chain joins TRBV6-5 to TRBJ2-5; tentatively, D is TRBD1 or TRBD2 (5 bases each). Looked up from germline, CDR1 is MNHEY and CDR2 is SVGAGI. With 0 bases removed from V and 4 bases from J, the gap between germline ends came to 12 bases. The CDR3 has 15 residues. The DNA for the CDR3 is TGTGCCAGCAGTTACTCGAGGCCGGGGCCAGAGACCCAGTACTTC. Protein product: CASSYSRPGPETQYF.

The chain couples TRBV13 to TRBJ2-6; possibly TRBD2 for D (5 bases). The germline V and J ends were trimmed by 2 bases and 2 bases, with 10 bases remaining between them. The germline CDR1 and CDR2 sequences are PRHDT and FYEKMQ (reference sequence). The CDR3 length is 16 residues. CDR3 sequence: CASSLSGLTGANVLTF. The CDR3 region has the DNA TGTGCCAGCAGCTTAAGCGGTTTAACTGGGGCCAACGTCCTGACTTTC.

For this clonotype: Relative to the germline gene, one junction end is altered; a read error may explain this. The chain couples TRBV10-3 to TRBJ1-2; tentatively, D is TRBD1 (5 bases). There are 15 residues in the CDR3. CDR1 and CDR2 from the germline V gene are ENHRY and SYGVKD. CDR3 nucleotide sequence: TGTGCCATCAGTGGCGGGGACGGACAAAACTATGGCTACACATTC. Encoded protein: CAISGGDGQNYGYTF.

This clonotype was observed a few times. The gene calls are TRBV5-1 and TRBJ2-1; no clear D. The CDR3 consists of 12 residues. Trimming cost V 2 bases and J 9 bases, with 9 bases left between them. Germline values: CDR1 SGHRS, CDR2 YFSETQ. The CDR3 bases are TGCGCCAGCAGCTTCTGGGCAGGTGAGCAGTTCTTC. Its protein product is CASSFWAGEQFF.

This clonotype was seen repeatedly, ten times or more. The rearrangement joins TRBV18 to TRBJ2-4, with 7 bases that match TRBD1. In germline, CDR1 is KGHSH, CDR2 LQKENI. The V segment lost 5 bases and the J segment 8 bases; nucleotides outside the gene matches: 9. The CDR3 covers 14 residues. The CDR3: CASSANRGGDIQYF. The CDR3 nucleotides are TGTGCCAGCTCAGCCAACAGGGGTGGAGACATTCAGTACTTC.

The V and J genes are TRBV20-1 and TRBJ2-7; 7 bases agree with TRBD1. Unmatched junction bases numbered 7, after V lost 0 bases and J lost 8 bases. This CDR3 is built from 13 residues. The germline V gene encodes CDR1 DFQATT and CDR2 SNEGSKA (reference sequence). CDR3 region: CSARDQDRVKQYF. DNA for the CDR3: TGCAGTGCTAGAGATCAAGACAGGGTAAAGCAGTACTTC.

The chain has TRBV4-1 and TRBJ1-1, with D unresolved. Germline CDR1 is MGHRA and CDR2 is YSYEKL. Trimming took 1 base from V and 2 from J, leaving 5 bases between them. This CDR3 is built from 13 residues. CDR3 sequence reads: CASSQGFNTEAFF. CDR3 bases: TGCGCCAGCAGCCAAGGGTTTAACACTGAAGCTTTCTTT.

This clonotype was found many times. The chain links TRBV4-2 to TRBJ2-3; possible D gene TRBD2, 6 bases. V dropped 2 bases and J dropped 2 bases, with 14 bases sitting between them. Germline values: CDR1 LGHNA, CDR2 YNFKEQ. CDR3 length: 16 amino acids. CDR3 sequence (DNA): TGTGCCAGCAGCCAAATGGGCGGGGTAAACACAGATACGCAGTATTTT. Translating gives CASSQMGGVNTDTQYF.